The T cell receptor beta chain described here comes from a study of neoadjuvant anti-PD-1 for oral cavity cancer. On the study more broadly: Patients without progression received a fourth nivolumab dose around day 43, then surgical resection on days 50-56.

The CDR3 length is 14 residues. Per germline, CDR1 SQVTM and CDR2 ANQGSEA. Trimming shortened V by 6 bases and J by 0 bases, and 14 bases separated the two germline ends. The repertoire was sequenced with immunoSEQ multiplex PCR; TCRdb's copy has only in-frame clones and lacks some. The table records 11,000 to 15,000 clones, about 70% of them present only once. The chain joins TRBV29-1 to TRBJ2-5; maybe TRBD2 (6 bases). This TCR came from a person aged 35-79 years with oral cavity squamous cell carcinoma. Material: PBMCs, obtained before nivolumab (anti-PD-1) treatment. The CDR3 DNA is TGCAGCGTGAATCCCGGGACTTACCAAGAGACCCAGTACTTC. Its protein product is CSVNPGTYQETQYF.